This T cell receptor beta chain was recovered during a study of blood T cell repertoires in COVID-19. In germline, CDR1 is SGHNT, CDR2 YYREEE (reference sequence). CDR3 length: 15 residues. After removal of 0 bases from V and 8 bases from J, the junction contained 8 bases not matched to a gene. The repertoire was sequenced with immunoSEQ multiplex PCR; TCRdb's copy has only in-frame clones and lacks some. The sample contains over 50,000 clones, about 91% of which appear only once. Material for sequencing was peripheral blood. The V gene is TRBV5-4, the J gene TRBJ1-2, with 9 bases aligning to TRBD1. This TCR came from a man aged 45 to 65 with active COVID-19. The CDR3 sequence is CASSLAGTGFEGYTF. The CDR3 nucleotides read TGTGCCAGCAGCTTGGCCGGGACAGGGTTTGAAGGCTACACCTTC.